Below, one T cell receptor (beta chain) is given with its context. What it binds is unknown. The data are from a study of cytomegalovirus exposure and HLA in healthy donors. Overall study: Drawn from HLA-typed donors, roughly 87 million unique TCRs were held in an early data release.

Study results and caveats: A list of approximately 160 TCR beta chains associated with cytomegalovirus was given. HLA allele associations emerged for roughly 16,000 TCR beta sequences in a later analysis, at 0.05 false discovery rate. Generally TCR sequences proved uncommon, though certain public TCRs appeared in numerous donors.

The PCR made use of 60 Vbeta and 13 Jbeta primers. The assay was immunoSEQ multiplex PCR, and TCRdb's table has in-frame clones only and misses some. The sample comprises roughly 160,000 clones, 82% of which are singletons, and around 10% rests with the top ten. The germline V gene encodes CDR1 SQVTM and CDR2 ANQGSEA. Trimming took 4 bases from V and 5 from J, leaving 9 bases between them. This CDR3 has 12 residues. The genes are TRBV29-1 and TRBJ1-5; a weak D match, TRBD1 (5 bases). The TCR originated in a man aged 45 to 65 in good health and CMV-seropositive. The sample comprised PBMCs. CDR3 residues: CSVGQRDQPQHF. CDR3 nucleotides: TGCAGCGTTGGACAGCGGGATCAGCCCCAGCATTTT.